This T cell receptor beta chain was observed in a study of CD8 T cells in Susac syndrome. Random-hexamer reverse transcription was applied to about 0.45 to 1 ug RNA. Coverage of TCR beta CDR3 amplification by immunoSEQ multiplex PCR extended to 54 Vbeta and 13 Jbeta. TCRdb reprocessed the immunoSEQ multiplex PCR reads via MiXCR and lists one record per CDR3 protein. Of about 80,000 distinct CDR3 sequences listed, 90% to 95% are singletons. CDR3 length equals 13 residues. Per the germline V gene, CDR1 is DFQATT and CDR2 is SNEGSKA (reference sequence). Trimming cost V 6 bases and J 4 bases, with 15 bases left between them.

This receptor was identified in a human donor with Susac syndrome. The source material was CD4+ T cells from PBMCs. The rearrangement links TRBV20-1 to TRBJ1-1; D uncertain. The chain's CDR3 is CSAPGRMGTEAFF. CDR3 nucleotides: TGCAGTGCCCCCGGGAGGATGGGCACTGAAGCTTTCTTT.